This TCR beta chain was identified during a study of shared clonotypes between healthy human individuals. The table came from immunoSEQ multiplex PCR; TCRdb's copy has only in-frame clones and leaves some out. The sample lists about 680,000 clones; 73% were seen once. This clone was detected only once. Germline V gene sequence: CDR1 LNHNV, CDR2 YYDKDF (reference sequence). The CDR3 is made up of 14 amino acids. V gave up 4 bases and J gave up 2 bases, with 11 bases separating them. This receptor was taken from a woman in her thirties in good health. The V and J genes are TRBV15 and TRBJ2-5; tentatively, D is TRBD2 (5 bases). Sequenced input: memory CD4+ T cells sorted from blood. As for subset: CD45RA-negative fraction. CDR3 in amino acids: CATSIVREQETQYF. CDR3 sequence (DNA): TGTGCCACCAGCATCGTCCGGGAACAAGAGACCCAGTACTTC.